The present T cell receptor (beta chain) was sequenced within a study of cytomegalovirus exposure and HLA in healthy donors (dated by TCRdb to the late 2010s). General notes on the study: An earlier analysis of a few hundred of the donors reported approximately 300 Gb of sequence data and about 120 million unique TCR beta sequences obtained from roughly 170 million T cells. Besides the first cohort of 550 to 750 subjects, a separate validation cohort made up of roughly 130 different subjects was used. To predict cytomegalovirus infection status, the study brought together high-throughput TCR immunosequencing, statistical association of individual TCRs with disease status, and machine learning. Roughly 300 gigabases of sequencing data and 70 million to 95 million unique TCR sequences made up an early release that covered roughly 670 HLA-typed donors. Because of strong linkage in the cohort, 5 or 6 DR-DQ haplotypes were treated as single units for association and clustering. In an earlier analysis of 587 of the donors, high-throughput TCR beta sequencing was used to judge whether each TCR beta V gene segment behaved as functional or pseudogenic. The study used immunosequencing to profile the T cell repertoires of approximately 690 subjects and linked those repertoires to cytomegalovirus serostatus. In a later genetic analysis, genome-wide SNP genotypes for about 65% of the roughly 700 donors were used, and that subset was treated as a discovery cohort. On average, around 230,000 unique TCR beta nucleotide sequences were sequenced per donor among fewer than 500 genotyped donors of the cohort, with roughly 18% of those sequences being non-productive. The study aimed to test whether cataloging public T cell receptors could reveal signatures of past pathogen exposure. All discovery cohort repertoires had been generated on a single sequencing platform. Alongside the repertoire data, information on donor age, sex, ethnicity and CMV serostatus was compiled. Class I and class II HLA loci were covered by the typing at four-digit resolution. A later analysis re-examined previously published TCR beta repertoires from more than 650 donors and added high-resolution HLA genotyping to investigate patterns of TCR occurrence. Typing coverage differed by locus: A, B, C, DRB1 and DQB1 were typed in about 629-640 donors, DQA1 in about 500, DPA1 in 606, and DPB1 in just under 490. Rather than using new phenotypic data, the later analysis identified candidate immune exposures from TCR beta sequences and from how often those sequences occurred across donors. Of the approximately 400 genotyped donors, approximately 82% fell in the genetic ancestry cluster associated with self-reported Caucasian donors.

The method behind the library was the immunoSEQ multiplex PCR assay. For the multiplex PCR, a mixture combining 60 forward primers for TCR Vbeta segments and 13 reverse primers for TCR Jbeta segments was used. The CDR3 region of rearranged TCR beta genes was amplified from genomic DNA with a multiplex PCR assay. The amplified TCR beta libraries were sequenced on the Illumina HiSeq System as 87-base-pair reads. In the source study's methods: Across the 670 or so repertoires, a later analysis counted approximately 83 million unique TCR beta chains, roughly 11 million of which were shared by at least two donors. Raw reads were error-corrected and collapsed into unique sequences by a nearest-neighbor algorithm in which closely related sequences were merged to remove PCR and sequencing errors. V, D and J gene segments were assigned by aligning CDR3 sequences to IMGT reference sequences. Each retained sequence needed at least a six-nucleotide match to both a V gene segment and a J gene segment. Rearrangements were called productive when the CDR3 lacked stop codons and stayed in frame with V and J; all others were non-productive. Following IMGT convention, CDR3 was defined as the stretch from the second conserved V-encoded cysteine to the conserved J-encoded phenylalanine. Sequences without an unambiguous match to a single V gene segment were excluded from the earlier analysis of almost 600 of the donors. An earlier analysis of approximately 590 of the donors classified V segments as functional when productive rearrangements were above 56.7% and as segregating when the standard deviation between donors was above 5%. To diagnose cytomegalovirus status from the catalog of TCR beta chain sequences, a statistical classification framework was built. In a later analysis, TCR nucleotide sequences were compared against IMGT/GENE-DB human TR gene sequences so that V and J genes could be assigned. The TCRdist pipeline was used in a later analysis to assign CDR3 sequences and most-parsimonious VDJ recombination scenarios. In a later analysis, every TCR beta chain was defined by the combination of its CDR3 amino acid sequence and its V-gene family, and reads without a unique V-gene family were dropped. To address suspected cross-contamination and a sequencing artifact, a later analysis removed 550 to 750 highly shared, low-generation-probability nucleotide sequences. In a later analysis, a clonal expansion index for each public chain was calculated from normalized within-repertoire ranks of inferred template counts. In a later analysis, generation probabilities were computed using a VDJ recombination model fitted to out-of-frame rearrangements, and the results were checked against IGoR. Hypergeometric tests were used in a later analysis to score TCR-TCR, TCR-HLA and TCR-CMV co-occurrence, with a repertoire-size bias correction applied to the TCR pairs. To estimate false discovery rates, a later analysis permuted the HLA or CMV assignments 20 times. A later analysis grouped co-occurring TCRs with DBSCAN, adding TCRdist sequence similarity when clustering within HLA-allele-positive subsets. Repertoires with fewer than 30,000 or more than 120,000 public chains, plus five repertoires with anomalous nucleotide sharing, were excluded from co-occurrence clustering. Entries here come from immuneACCESS through TCRdb and include only in-frame sequences with V and J called. Some clones fail to appear in such tables; in the studies checked, an unresolved V gene covers under half of the shortfall, and the cause of the remainder is unknown. The V and J calls and clone size are taken from that table; D and trimming were inferred from the DNA. The sample yields some 270,000 clones; about four fifths were counted once. Jointly, the top ten make up 0.3% to 0.35% of the sample.

Turning to this clone: The specificity of this receptor is unknown. Qualities for individual bases were not recorded, and no much larger clone is one base off.

The cohort was made up of 666 healthy bone marrow donors. Cohort members were all nominally healthy when sampled, although unrecorded immune exposures were likely present. The donor was CMV seronegative and belonged to the group of roughly 330 seronegative cohort members. Every donor gave a peripheral blood sample, and the peripheral blood mononuclear cells from that sample were used for TCR beta sequencing. Genomic DNA was extracted from the blood cell samples with the Qiagen DNeasy Blood Extraction Kit. Findings and caveats that apply to the study as a whole: In a later analysis, HLA-associated TCR beta chains were found to be more clonally expanded and to have lower generation probabilities than equally common non-associated chains. Only TCR beta chains were sequenced in this cohort, and the absence of alpha or paired-chain data limited detectable features. Linkage disequilibrium might explain the correlated functional status among segregating V segments, but an unknown experimental factor could not be ruled out. Some IMGT-functional V segments, including TRBV6-2 and TRBV6-3, could not be told apart with the 87-base-pair reads, so those segments were excluded. In a later analysis, more than 15,000 TCR beta sequences were associated with specific HLA alleles at a false discovery rate of 0.05. According to a later analysis, TCR association rates differed among HLA loci, with DRB1 alleles showing the most associated TCRs and HLA-C alleles showing the fewest. Roughly uniform sequencing depth across donors was assumed in presence/absence analyses, although this assumption may not hold. The study gave a list of more than 150 TCR beta chains associated with cytomegalovirus. Most TCR sequences were seen in very few donors, while some public TCRs were found in many individuals. Because counts were too low, roughly 18 rarely observed V segments, including chromosome 9 orphons, were left out of the earlier analysis of approximately 580 of the donors. In vitro tests confirmed that three of the cytomegalovirus-associated TCR beta chains recognize cytomegalovirus antigens. Compared with the roughly 670-donor mean, donors in an Asian-associated ancestry cluster had fewer N-insertions in productive TCRs, according to a later genetic analysis. A later analysis found that most CMV-associated TCR beta chains appeared HLA-restricted, with HLA associations seemingly driven largely by CMV exposure. The authors suggested that the approach could potentially be generalized to other disease states and immunological phenotypes. A further reported finding was that TCR beta sequences accurately predicted the HLA-A and HLA-B alleles for most subjects in the first cohort. V-gene and J-gene trimming of TCR beta chains was associated with a missense DCLRE1C variant in a later genetic analysis, and the association was replicated in an independent cohort. A cluster of highly shared sequence variants was judged likely to represent a technical artifact of the sequencing pipeline. When HLA alleles, especially DR and DQ, strongly co-occurred, TCR associations were difficult to assign to individual alleles. An earlier analysis of roughly 570 of the donors showed that most TCR beta V segments appeared in productive rearrangements either about 87% or about 30% of the time, which broadly matched IMGT annotations. The classifier was reported to diagnose cytomegalovirus status with high specificity and sensitivity in both the original cohort and the validation cohort. Because HLA typing was missing for some donors at each locus, association tests included only the typed subset. CMV serostatus was the only immune exposure information available for the cohort. In a later analysis, several top co-occurrence clusters were reported to appear linked to parvovirus B19, influenza, CMV and Epstein-Barr virus.

V is clipped by 2 bases and J by 2 bases, and the sequence between their germline boundaries is 16 bases long. CDR1 and CDR2 are drawn from the germline V gene: MDHEN, SYDVKM. The CDR3 covers 16 residues, taking in both the cysteine and the phenylalanine. CDR3 DNA only is kept here, 48 bases in frame from base 1. Sequencing input: PBMCs. The rearranged segments are TRBV28 and TRBJ2-7; the D gene is perhaps TRBD1, on 6 matching bases. The receptor's source is a girl aged 2-10 years in good health and CMV-seronegative. The DNA is TGTGCCAGCAGTTTAAGGCCCGGGACATACCCCTACGAGCAGTACTTC. It codes for CASSLRPGTYPYEQYF.